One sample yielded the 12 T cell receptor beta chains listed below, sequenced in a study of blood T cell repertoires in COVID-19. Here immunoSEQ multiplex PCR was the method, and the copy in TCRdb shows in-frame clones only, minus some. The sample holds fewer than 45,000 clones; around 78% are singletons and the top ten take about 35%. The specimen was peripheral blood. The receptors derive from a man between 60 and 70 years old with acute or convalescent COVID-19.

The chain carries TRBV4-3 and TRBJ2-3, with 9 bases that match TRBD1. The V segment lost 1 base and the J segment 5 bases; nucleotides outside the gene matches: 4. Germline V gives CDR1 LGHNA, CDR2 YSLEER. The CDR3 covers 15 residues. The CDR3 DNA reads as TGCGCCAGCAGCCAAGGACAGGGGGTGGAAGATACGCAGTATTTT. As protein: CASSQGQGVEDTQYF.

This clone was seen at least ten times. The CDR3 loop reads CASSVSSAGTSGRTDTQYF. The CDR3 DNA reads as TGTGCCAGCAGCGTCTCCTCGGCCGGGACTAGCGGGAGGACAGATACGCAGTATTTT. The V gene is TRBV9, the J gene TRBJ2-3, with 15 positions matching TRBD2. The ends lost 2 bases at V and 3 bases at J; junction bases unmatched: 10. In germline, CDR1 is SGDLS, CDR2 YYNGEE. This CDR3 contains 19 residues.

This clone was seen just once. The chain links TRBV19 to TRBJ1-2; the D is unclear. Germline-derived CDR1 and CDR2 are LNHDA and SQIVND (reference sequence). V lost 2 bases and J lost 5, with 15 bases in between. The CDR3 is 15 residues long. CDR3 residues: CASSIIITVPYGYTF. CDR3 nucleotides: TGTGCCAGTAGTATAATTATTACAGTGCCGTATGGCTACACCTTC.

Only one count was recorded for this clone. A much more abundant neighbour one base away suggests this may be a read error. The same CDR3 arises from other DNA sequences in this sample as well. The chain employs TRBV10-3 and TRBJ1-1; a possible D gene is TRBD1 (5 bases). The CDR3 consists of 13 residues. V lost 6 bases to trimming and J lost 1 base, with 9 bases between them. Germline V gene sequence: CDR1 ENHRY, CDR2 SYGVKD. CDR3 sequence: CAISPGQNTEAFF. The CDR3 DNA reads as TGTGCCATCAGCCCCGGACAGAACACTGAAGCTTTCTTT.

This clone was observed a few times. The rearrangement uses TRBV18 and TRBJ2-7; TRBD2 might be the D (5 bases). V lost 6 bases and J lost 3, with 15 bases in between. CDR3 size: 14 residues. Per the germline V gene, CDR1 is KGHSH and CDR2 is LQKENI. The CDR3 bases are TGTGCCAGCTCCTCCCTGTCGGGGAACTACGAGCAGTACTTC. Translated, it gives CASSSLSGNYEQYF.

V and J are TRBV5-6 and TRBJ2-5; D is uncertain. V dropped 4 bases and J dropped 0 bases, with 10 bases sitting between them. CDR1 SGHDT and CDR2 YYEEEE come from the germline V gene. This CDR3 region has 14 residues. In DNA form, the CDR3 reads TGTGCCAGCAGCCCCCCCCCGTACCAAGAGACCCAGTACTTC. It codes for CASSPPPYQETQYF.

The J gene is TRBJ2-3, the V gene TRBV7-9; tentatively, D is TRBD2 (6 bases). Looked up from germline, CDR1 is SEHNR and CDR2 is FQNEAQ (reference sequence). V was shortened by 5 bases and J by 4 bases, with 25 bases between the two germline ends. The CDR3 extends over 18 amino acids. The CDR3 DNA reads TGTGCCAGCAGCAGCTTAGCGTCTCGGGAGTATACCCCAGATACGCAGTATTTT. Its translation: CASSSLASREYTPDTQYF.

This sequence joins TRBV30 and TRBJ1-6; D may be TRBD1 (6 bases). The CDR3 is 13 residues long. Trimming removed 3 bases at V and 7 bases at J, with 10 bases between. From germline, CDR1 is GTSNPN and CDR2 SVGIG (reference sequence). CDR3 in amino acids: CAWSQGSNSPLHF. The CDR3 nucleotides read TGTGCCTGGAGCCAGGGGAGCAATTCACCCCTCCACTTT.

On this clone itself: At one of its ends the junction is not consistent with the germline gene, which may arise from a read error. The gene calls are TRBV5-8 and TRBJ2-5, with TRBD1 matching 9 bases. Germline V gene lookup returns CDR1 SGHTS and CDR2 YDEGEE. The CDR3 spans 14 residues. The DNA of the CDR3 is TGTGCCAGCAGTTTGGACAGGGGAAGGGAGACCCAGTACTTC. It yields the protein CASSLDRGRETQYF.

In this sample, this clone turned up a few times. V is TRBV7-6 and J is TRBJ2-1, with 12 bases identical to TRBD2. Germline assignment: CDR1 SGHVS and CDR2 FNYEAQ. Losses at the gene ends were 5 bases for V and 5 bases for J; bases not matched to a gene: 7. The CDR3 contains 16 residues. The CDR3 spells CASSPLTSGSHNEQFF. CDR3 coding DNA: TGTGCCAGCAGCCCATTGACTAGCGGGAGCCACAATGAGCAGTTCTTC.

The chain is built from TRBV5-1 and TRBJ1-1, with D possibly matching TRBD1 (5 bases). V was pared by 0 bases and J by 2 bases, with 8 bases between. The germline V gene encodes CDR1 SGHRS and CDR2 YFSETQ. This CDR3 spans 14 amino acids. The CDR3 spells CASSLDRFNTEAFF. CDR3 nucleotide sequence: TGCGCCAGCAGCTTGGACAGGTTTAACACTGAAGCTTTCTTT.

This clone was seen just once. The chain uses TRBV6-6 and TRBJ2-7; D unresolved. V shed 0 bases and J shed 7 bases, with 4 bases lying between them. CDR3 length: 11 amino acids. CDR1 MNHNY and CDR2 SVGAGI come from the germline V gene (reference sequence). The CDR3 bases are TGTGCCAGCAGTTACTCTCAGGAGCAGTACTTC. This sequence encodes CASSYSQEQYF.